This paragraph covers one T cell receptor beta chain sequence. The CDR3 length is 15 residues. V was trimmed by 4 bases and J by 7 bases, leaving 17 bases between them. CDR1 is MDHEN and CDR2 is SYDVKM in the germline V gene. The data derive from a study of blood T cell repertoires in COVID-19. Looking at the study overall: From the United States, Italy and Spain came samples of acute and convalescent COVID-19.

Original methodology: How many nucleated cells were present was estimated from reference gene primer amplification. Assay: immunoSEQ multiplex PCR; the TCRdb copy retains only in-frame clones and omits some. V and J calls and clone size are copied from that table; D and trimming were computed from the DNA. The repertoire has about 78,000 clones, approximately 86% of them found once; the top ten carry approximately 4.4%. The genes are TRBV28 and TRBJ1-5, with D perhaps matching TRBD1 (5 bases). This TCR was recovered from a man over 45 with active or convalescent COVID-19. Sequencing was done on a sample of peripheral blood. The chain's CDR3 is CASSSLGVREQPQHF. The CDR3 nucleotides read TGTGCCAGCAGTTCCCTGGGGGTTCGGGAGCAGCCCCAGCATTTT.